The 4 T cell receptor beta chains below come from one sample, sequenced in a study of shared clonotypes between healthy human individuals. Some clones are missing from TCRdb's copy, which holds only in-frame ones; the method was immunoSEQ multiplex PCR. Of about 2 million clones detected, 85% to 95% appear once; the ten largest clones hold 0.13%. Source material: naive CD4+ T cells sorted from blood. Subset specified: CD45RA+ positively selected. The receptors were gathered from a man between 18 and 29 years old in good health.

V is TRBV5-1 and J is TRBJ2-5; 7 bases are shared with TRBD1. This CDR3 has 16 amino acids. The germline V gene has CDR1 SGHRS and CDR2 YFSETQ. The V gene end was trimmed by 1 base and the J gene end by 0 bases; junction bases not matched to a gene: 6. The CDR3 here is CASSLIPGQHQETQYF. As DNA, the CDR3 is TGCGCCAGCAGCTTGATACCGGGACAGCACCAAGAGACCCAGTACTTC.

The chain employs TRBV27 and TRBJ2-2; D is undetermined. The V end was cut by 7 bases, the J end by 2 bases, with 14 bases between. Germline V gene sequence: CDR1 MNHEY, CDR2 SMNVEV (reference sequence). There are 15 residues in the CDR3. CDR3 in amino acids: CASNLDGLNTGELFF. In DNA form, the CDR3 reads TGTGCCAGCAATCTGGACGGCCTAAACACCGGGGAGCTGTTTTTT.

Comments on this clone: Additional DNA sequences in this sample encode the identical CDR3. In nucleotides, the CDR3 is TGCGCCAGCAGCTTGGACGGGGCTAGCAATCAGCCCCAGCATTTT. Translation gives CASSLDGASNQPQHF. The rearrangement uses TRBV5-1 and TRBJ1-5; TRBD1 is a possible D gene (5 bases). CDR3 length: 15 residues. CDR1 SGHRS and CDR2 YFSETQ come from the germline V gene. V dropped 0 bases and J dropped 0 bases, with 7 bases sitting between them.

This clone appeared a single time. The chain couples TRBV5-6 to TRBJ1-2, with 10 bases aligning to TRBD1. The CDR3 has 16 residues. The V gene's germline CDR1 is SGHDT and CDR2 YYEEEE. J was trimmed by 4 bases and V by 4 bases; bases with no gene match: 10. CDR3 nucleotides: TGTGCCAGCAGCCCAAGGACAGGGGGAAGTGTCTATGGCTACACCTTC. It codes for CASSPRTGGSVYGYTF.